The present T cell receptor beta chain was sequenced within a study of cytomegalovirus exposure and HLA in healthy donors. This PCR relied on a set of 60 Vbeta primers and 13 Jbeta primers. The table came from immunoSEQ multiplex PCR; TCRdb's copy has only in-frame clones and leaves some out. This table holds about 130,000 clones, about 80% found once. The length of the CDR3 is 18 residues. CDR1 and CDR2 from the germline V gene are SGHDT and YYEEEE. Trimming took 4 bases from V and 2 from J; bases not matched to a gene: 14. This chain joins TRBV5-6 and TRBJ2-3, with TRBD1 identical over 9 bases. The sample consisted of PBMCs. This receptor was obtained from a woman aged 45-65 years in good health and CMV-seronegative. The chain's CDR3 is CASSRITGQGILTDTQYF. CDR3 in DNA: TGTGCCAGCAGCCGAATTACGGGACAGGGTATCCTCACAGATACGCAGTATTTT.